This TCR beta chain was retrieved from a study of T-cell reconstitution after alpha-beta-depleted transplantation in children. The germline V gene encodes CDR1 DFQATT and CDR2 SNEGSKA (reference sequence). The CDR3 runs 13 residues. General study results and limits: Expanded clones from the graft, numbering several hundred, reportedly supplied alpha-beta T cells about two months after transplant. TCRbeta diversity was high at day 60 in some patients (a result of surviving recipient T cells and thymic progenitors). Newly produced T cells mostly accounted for T-cell counts and diversity one year post-transplant.

Turning to this clonotype: Its antigen is not identified.

Unique molecular identifiers were built into the TCRbeta library. TCRdb reprocessed the PCR reads with MiXCR, giving one entry per CDR3 protein. This table holds around 490,000 distinct CDR3 sequences, over 9.5% found once. Sample: PBMCs, mostly from graft donor cells, taken 180 days after TCRalphabeta/CD19-depleted stem cell transplant. The TCR comes from a female patient between 2 and 10 years old who had a stem cell transplant for aplastic anemia, so the T cells may come from the graft donor. The chain links TRBV20-1 to TRBJ1-2; 8 nucleotides match TRBD1. CDR3 nucleotides: TGCGGACTCGGGGGCAGGGGGCTAGATGGCTACACCTTC. This sequence encodes CGLGGRGLDGYTF.